This T cell receptor (beta chain) came from a study of T cell repertoires in ileal Crohn's disease. Looking at the study overall: 35% were active smokers at surgery; median disease duration was around 8 years.

This CDR3 comprises 15 residues. Germline V gene sequence: CDR1 SGHAT, CDR2 FQNNGV. Trimming took 1 base from V and 3 from J; bases not matched to a gene: 5. The data were produced by immunoSEQ multiplex PCR, yet TCRdb's version contains in-frame clones alone and is incomplete. The sample lists thousands of clones, about three quarters occurring once. Described time point: proximal margin of the surgical specimen (macroscopically non-inflamed). Eligibility required adulthood, ileal or ileocolonic Crohn's disease and indicated ileocolonic resection. Sequencing was carried out using ileal tissue. The sequence came from an adult with Crohn's disease. This chain joins TRBV11-2 and TRBJ2-7; 8 bases match TRBD1. The CDR3 sequence is CASSLVGTGFYEQYF. CDR3 DNA sequence: TGTGCCAGCAGCTTAGTTGGGACAGGCTTCTACGAGCAGTACTTC.